This T cell receptor beta chain comes out of a study of shared clonotypes between healthy human individuals. This clone was detected only once. The antigen remains undetermined. CDR1 and CDR2 (germline): MNHEY, SVGAGI. The V and J ends lost 0 bases and 3 bases, in that order; junction bases with no gene match: 2. This CDR3 is 16 amino acids long. Naive CD8 cells lacked CD45RO, underwent positive selection for CCR7 and left out terminally differentiated effector memory CD45RA+ cells. Study-wide results and caveats: Limitation of the genetic and exposure-history diversity represented came from the few donors. Naive subsets tended to show greater estimated richness than memory subsets. The sampled material consisted only of blood, and tissue repertoires are likely to differ.

Some clones are missing from TCRdb's copy, which holds only in-frame ones; the method was immunoSEQ multiplex PCR. The sample shows under 1 million clones, 96% of them seen only once. The genes are TRBV6-5 and TRBJ2-2; TRBD2 matches at 9 bases. The sample comprised naive CD8+ T cells sorted from blood. The clonotype comes from a young man in good health. The CDR3 DNA reads as TGTGCCAGCAGTTACTCAGCTAGCGGGGACACCGGGGAGCTGTTTTTT. Its translation is CASSYSASGDTGELFF.